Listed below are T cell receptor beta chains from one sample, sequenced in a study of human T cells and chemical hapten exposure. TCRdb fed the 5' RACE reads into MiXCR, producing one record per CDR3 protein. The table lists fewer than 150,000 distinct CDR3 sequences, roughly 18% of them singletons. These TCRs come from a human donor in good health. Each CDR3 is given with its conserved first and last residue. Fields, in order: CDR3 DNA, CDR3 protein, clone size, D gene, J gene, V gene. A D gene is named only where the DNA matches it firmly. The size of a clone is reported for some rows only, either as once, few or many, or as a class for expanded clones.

TGCAGTGCTAGGGGAGGATTCTACGAGCAGTACTTC CSARGGFYEQYF few - TRBJ2-7 TRBV20-1
TGTGCCAGCAGCTTAATCCTAGTAGAACCGGGACAAAAGGCGGGACCCACCTACAATGAGCAGTTCTTC CASSLILVEPGQKAGPTYNEQFF few - TRBJ2-1 TRBV13
TGCAGTGCAGATAGCGGGGAAAAACTGTTTTTT CSADSGEKLFF - - TRBJ1-4 TRBV20-1
TGTGCCAGCAGCACACGGACGGAGAGGACGGATCAGCCCCAGCATTTT CASSTRTERTDQPQHF few - TRBJ1-5 TRBV21-1
TGCAGCGTCACGGGGACAACGAACACTGAAGCTTTCTTT CSVTGTTNTEAFF few - TRBJ1-1 TRBV29-1
TGTGCCAGCAGTTGGGGTAGCAATCAGCCCCAGCATTTT CASSWGSNQPQHF few - TRBJ1-5 TRBV6-6
TGTGCCAGCAGCCAAGACAGGGAACCCATTATAGGCCAGTTCTTC CASSQDREPIIGQFF once TRBD1 TRBJ2-1 TRBV7-6
TGCGCCAGCAGCTTGGGTCTGCGTGGTGAGCAGTTCTTC CASSLGLRGEQFF - - TRBJ2-1 TRBV5-1
TGTGCCAGCATTCGGACGGATTTGAACACTGAAGCTTTCTTT CASIRTDLNTEAFF - - TRBJ1-1 TRBV2
TGCGCCAGCAGGCTGGGTGGAGAGAACACTGAAGCTTTCTTT CASRLGGENTEAFF few - TRBJ1-1 TRBV5-1
TGCAGCGTTGAAGGGGACAGGGACTACGAGCAGTACTTC CSVEGDRDYEQYF few TRBD1 TRBJ2-7 TRBV29-1
TGTGCCAGCAGTGGGACAGGGGACCCCCACGAGCAGTACTTC CASSGTGDPHEQYF - TRBD1 TRBJ2-7 TRBV25-1
TGTGCCAGCAGTTTCACGACAGGGGGCCATGGCTACACCTTC CASSFTTGGHGYTF - TRBD1 TRBJ1-2 TRBV12-3/TRBV12-4
TGTGCCAGCAGTTTGTGGGGAATGAACACCGGGGAGCTGTTTTTT CASSLWGMNTGELFF few - TRBJ2-2 TRBV12-3/TRBV12-4
TGTGCCAGCAGTTACGCGAGCTCCTACGAGCAGTACTTC CASSYASSYEQYF few - TRBJ2-7 TRBV6-2/TRBV6-3
TGCAGCGTGGGGGTAGCCACTAGCACAGATACGCAGTATTTT CSVGVATSTDTQYF many - TRBJ2-3 TRBV29-1
TGTGCCAGCAGCCACCCCCCTGGCAGTGAAGCTTTCTTT CASSHPPGSEAFF - - TRBJ1-1 TRBV3-1
TGTGCCAGCAGTTCATACGACGGGACAGGGAATGAAAAACTGTTTTTT CASSSYDGTGNEKLFF few TRBD1 TRBJ1-4 TRBV27
TGTGCCAGCAGTTTACCCTCTGGGGCCAACGTCCTGACTTTC CASSLPSGANVLTF few - TRBJ2-6 TRBV28
TGTGCCAGCAGAAAAAGGGGTATGAACACTGAAGCTTTCTTT CASRKRGMNTEAFF many - TRBJ1-1 TRBV28
TGTGCCAGCAGCCGCAGCGCGGCGGGTGCGGGTGAAGCTTTCTTT CASSRSAAGAGEAFF - - TRBJ1-1 TRBV28
TGTGCCAGCAGTTTATCGGCGAACACTGAAGCTTTCTTT CASSLSANTEAFF few - TRBJ1-1 TRBV27
TGCAGCGTTAAAACGACAGAGAACACTGAAGCTTTCTTT CSVKTTENTEAFF once - TRBJ1-1 TRBV29-1
TGTGCCAGCAGCTGGGAGGGCTCCGTCTATGGCTACACCTTC CASSWEGSVYGYTF few - TRBJ1-2 TRBV5-6
TGTGCCAGCACTGGTAGCTCCGAAGGGCCCTACGAGCAGTACTTC CASTGSSEGPYEQYF - - TRBJ2-7 TRBV6-1
TGTGCCAGCAGCTACGGGACTAGGACCGAAGATACGCAGTATTTT CASSYGTRTEDTQYF - TRBD2 TRBJ2-3 TRBV5-6
TGCAGTGCTAGAGGGGCCTTGAACACTGAAGCTTTCTTT CSARGALNTEAFF few - TRBJ1-1 TRBV20-1
TGTGCCAGCAGTTGGAATGGGGGGATAGAGCTGTTTTTT CASSWNGGIELFF - - TRBJ2-2 TRBV27
TGTGCCAGCAGCCAAGCGGGGACAGGGCGTTCACCCCTCCACTTT CASSQAGTGRSPLHF - TRBD1 TRBJ1-6 TRBV3-1
TGCAGCGTCGGGCCCGAGCCCGGGGAGCTGTTTTTT CSVGPEPGELFF - - TRBJ2-2 TRBV29-1
TGTGCCAGCAGCCCAACGGGGACAGGGTGGAACATTCAGTACTTC CASSPTGTGWNIQYF - TRBD1 TRBJ2-4 TRBV7-9